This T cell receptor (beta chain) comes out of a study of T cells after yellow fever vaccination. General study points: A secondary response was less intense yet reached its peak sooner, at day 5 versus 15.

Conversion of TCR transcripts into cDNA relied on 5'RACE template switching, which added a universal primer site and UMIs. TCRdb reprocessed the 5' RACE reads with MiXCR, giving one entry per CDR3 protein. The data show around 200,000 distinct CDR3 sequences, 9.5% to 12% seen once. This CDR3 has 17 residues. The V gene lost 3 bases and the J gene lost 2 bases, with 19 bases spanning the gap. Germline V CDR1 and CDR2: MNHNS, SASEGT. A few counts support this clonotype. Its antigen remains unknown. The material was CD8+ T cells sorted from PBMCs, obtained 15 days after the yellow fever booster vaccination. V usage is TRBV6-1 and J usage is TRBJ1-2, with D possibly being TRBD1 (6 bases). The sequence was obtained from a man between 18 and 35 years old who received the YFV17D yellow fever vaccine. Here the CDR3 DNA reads TGTGCCAGCAGTGAGCTATTGGGGACACCGGGAAACTATGGCTACACCTTC. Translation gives CASSELLGTPGNYGYTF.